A single sample gave rise to the 23 T cell receptor beta chains below, sequenced in a study of early T cells in non-severe SARS-CoV-2 infection. Each CDR3 protein is one row after TCRdb ran MiXCR on the 5' RACE reads. The data show some 37,000 distinct CDR3 sequences, 9% to 10% seen once. The specimen was whole blood. The origin of the receptors is an adult who was a healthcare worker with PCR-confirmed SARS-CoV-2 infection or an uninfected control (not recorded which).

Ten or more counts support this clonotype. The chain couples TRBV4-3 to TRBJ2-1; 12 positions agree with TRBD2. This CDR3 is 17 amino acids long. From germline, CDR1 is LGHNA and CDR2 YSLEER. J lost 7 bases, V lost 0 bases, and 7 bases had no gene match. This CDR3 reads CASSQDISSGGANEQFF. The CDR3 region has the DNA TGCGCCAGCAGCCAAGATATCTCTAGCGGGGGGGCAAATGAGCAGTTCTTC.

The chain recombines TRBV12-3 or TRBV12-4 with TRBJ1-1; maybe TRBD1 (5 bases). Trimming left V 5 bases short and J 11 bases short, with 12 bases between. CDR3 length: 11 residues. The CDR3 here is CASSHGTEAFF. CDR3 nucleotide sequence: TGTGCCAGCAGTCACGGGACGGAGGCTTTCTTT.

The table lists this clonotype with a few counts. This chain joins TRBV5-4 and TRBJ1-1; D uncertain. CDR3 length: 14 residues. V lost 4 bases to trimming and J lost 4 bases, with 14 bases between them. Germline V gene lookup returns CDR1 SGHNT and CDR2 YYREEE (reference sequence). The CDR3, as DNA: TGTGCCAGCAGCCCCACGAGGTTGCGCACTGAAGCTTTCTTT. Translation: CASSPTRLRTEAFF.

This clonotype was detected only a few times. J is TRBJ1-2 and V is TRBV5-4; TRBD1 might be the D (6 bases). CDR1 SGHNT and CDR2 YYREEE come from the germline V gene (reference sequence). V gave up 4 bases and J gave up 2 bases, with 18 bases separating them. This CDR3 is 16 amino acids long. The CDR3 loop reads CASSNLMGHQNYGYTF. DNA for the CDR3: TGTGCCAGCAGCAATCTAATGGGACACCAAAACTATGGCTACACCTTC. Based on the CDR3 plus reference TRBV5-4 and TRBJ1-2, the full variable domain is ETGVTQSPTHLIKTRGQQVTLRCSSQSGHNTVSWYQQALGQGPQFIFQYYREEENGRGNFPPRFSGLQFPNYSSELNVNALELDDSALYLCASSNLMGHQNYGYTFGSGTRLTVV.

In its sample, this clonotype was seen many times. The CDR3 bases are TGTGCCAGCTACCGACTAGCAGTCTACAATGAGCAGTTCTTC. It codes for CASYRLAVYNEQFF. The rearrangement joins TRBV2 to TRBJ2-1, with 7 nucleotides matching TRBD2. Germline CDR1 is SNHLY and CDR2 is FYNNEI. V gave up 8 bases and J gave up 3 bases; unmatched junction bases: 7. This CDR3 contains 14 residues.

The J gene is TRBJ1-1, the V gene TRBV29-1; TRBD1 is a possible D gene (6 bases). CDR1 is SQVTM and CDR2 is ANQGSEA in the germline V gene. The CDR3 runs to 16 residues. With 7 bases removed from V and 0 bases from J, the gap between germline ends came to 21 bases. This CDR3 reads CSALRGGGSMNTEAFF. CDR3 in DNA: TGCAGCGCCCTTCGGGGCGGGGGCTCCATGAACACTGAAGCTTTCTTT.

Comment on this clonotype: Germline is not matched at one junction end, which may reflect a read error. The V call is TRBV5-1, the J call TRBJ1-1; D is perhaps TRBD1 (5 bases). The germline CDR1 and CDR2 sequences are SGHRS and YFSETQ. The CDR3 has 13 residues. CDR3 nucleotides: TGCGCCAGCAGCTTGGTAGGGACTACTGAAGTTTTCTTT. It codes for CASSLVGTTEVFF.

Ten or more counts support this clonotype. This chain uses TRBV11-2 with TRBJ2-7; no clear D gene. CDR1 SGHAT and CDR2 FQNNGV come from the germline V gene. Trimming took off 5 bases at V and 0 bases at J, with 17 bases between the two ends. The CDR3 is made up of 16 amino acids. Here the CDR3 DNA reads TGTGCCAGCAGCACCCATCCCGACCGGAGCTCCTACGAGCAGTACTTC. It is translated as CASSTHPDRSSYEQYF. Variable domain in full (rest from reference TRBV11-2 and TRBJ2-7): EAGVAQSPRYKIIEKRQSVAFWCNPISGHATLYWYQQILGQGPKLLIQFQNNGVVDDSQLPKDRFSAERLKGVDSTLKIQPAKLEDSAVYLCASSTHPDRSSYEQYFGPGTRLTVT.

The chain carries TRBV11-2 and TRBJ2-7, with 10 bases matching TRBD1. The germline gives CDR1 SGHAT, CDR2 FQNNGV. The V and J ends lost 3 bases and 3 bases, in that order; junction bases with no gene match: 2. The CDR3 is 14 residues long. The CDR3 spells CASSFGQGVYEQYF. The CDR3 DNA reads TGTGCCAGCAGCTTCGGACAGGGGGTCTACGAGCAGTACTTC.

This clonotype is medium-sized (0.01 to 0.1%) in the sample. V usage is TRBV6-5 and J usage is TRBJ1-6; D is perhaps TRBD1 (5 bases). Trimming stripped 7 bases from V and 0 bases from J, with 10 bases between. The CDR3 totals 15 residues. Germline CDR1 is MNHEY and CDR2 is SVGAGI. The chain's CDR3 is CASKPQGSYNSPLHF. CDR3 nucleotides: TGTGCCAGCAAACCCCAGGGCTCCTATAATTCACCCCTCCACTTT.

This clonotype came up a few times. V gene TRBV5-1 combines with J gene TRBJ2-7; TRBD2 aligns across 7 bases. The CDR3 length is 15 residues. V dropped 0 bases and J dropped 4; count of bases not matched to a gene: 7. From germline, CDR1 is SGHRS and CDR2 YFSETQ. CDR3: CASSLAGLGGYEQYF. CDR3 in DNA: TGCGCCAGCAGCTTGGCCGGACTAGGAGGATACGAGCAGTACTTC.

Remarks on this clonotype: This clone may be a read error of a much larger clone one base away. The V call is TRBV7-2, the J call TRBJ2-7, with D perhaps given as TRBD1 or TRBD2 (6 bases each). Germline V gene sequence: CDR1 SGHTA, CDR2 FQGNSA. The CDR3 has 14 amino acids. The CDR3 sequence is CASSLAGGHTELYF. CDR3 bases: TGTGCCAGCAGCTTAGCGGGGGGCCATACCGAGCTGTACTTC.

This clonotype was detected ten times or more. This rearrangement joins TRBV7-8 to TRBJ1-1, with no clear D. The CDR3 covers 14 residues. From germline, CDR1 is SGHVS and CDR2 FQNEAQ. Between the trimmed V and J ends, which lost 3 bases and 1 base, there was a span of 9 bases. Written as DNA, the CDR3 is TGTGCCAGCAGCTTTGGCCTGCGGAACACTGAAGCTTTCTTT. Translation: CASSFGLRNTEAFF.

This clonotype has a count of ten or more. The J gene is TRBJ2-3, the V gene TRBV28, with a tentative D call TRBD2 (6 bases). With 6 bases removed from V and 2 bases from J, the gap between germline ends came to 12 bases. CDR1 MDHEN and CDR2 SYDVKM come from the germline V gene. CDR3 length: 14 residues. Written as DNA, the CDR3 is TGTGCCAGCAGCCCCGGGGGAGTCACAGATACGCAGTATTTT. Translating it yields CASSPGGVTDTQYF.

This clonotype was picked up a small number of times. J is TRBJ1-6 and V is TRBV18; no firm D call. The CDR3 is 16 amino acids. Trimming shortened V by 3 bases and J by 6 bases, and 15 bases separated the two germline ends. Germline V CDR1 and CDR2: KGHSH, LQKENI. The CDR3 bases are TGTGCCAGCTCACCCCCGCCGGGGTTGGGTAATTCACCCCTCCACTTT. Its translation: CASSPPPGLGNSPLHF.

The table lists this clonotype with a count of one. Given the absence of the conserved phenylalanine or tryptophan at the CDR3 end, a read error is likely. The limits of the CDR3 on the DNA are not certain, so only TCRdb's listed CDR3 is given. This chain links TRBV7-2 with TRBJ2-3. The CDR3 length equals 12 residues, ends included. The germline V gene encodes CDR1 SGHTA and CDR2 FQGNSA. This CDR3 reads CASSLGLEEEYI.

Remarks on this clonotype: An end of the junction does not agree with germline; a read error may underlie this. The chain recombines TRBV6-5 with TRBJ1-1, with D maybe TRBD1 (6 bases). The germline V gene encodes CDR1 MNHEY and CDR2 SVGAGI. The CDR3 totals 15 residues. This chain's CDR3 is CVSSYLSQGSTEAFF. In DNA form, the CDR3 reads TGTGTCAGCAGTTACCTTTCTCAGGGGTCCACTGAAGCTTTCTTT.

This clonotype was detected many times. The chain links TRBV11-2 to TRBJ1-3; D is unclear. The V gene's germline CDR1 is SGHAT and CDR2 FQNNGV. Trimming removed 6 bases from V and 5 bases from J, with 11 bases in between. The CDR3 runs 13 residues. The CDR3 coding sequence is TGTGCCAGCAGGGATATGAGGAGAAACACCATATATTTT. Its protein product is CASRDMRRNTIYF. Filled out from reference TRBV11-2 and TRBJ1-3, the complete variable domain reads EAGVAQSPRYKIIEKRQSVAFWCNPISGHATLYWYQQILGQGPKLLIQFQNNGVVDDSQLPKDRFSAERLKGVDSTLKIQPAKLEDSAVYLCASRDMRRNTIYFGEGSWLTVV.

Many counts were recorded for this clonotype. The chain employs TRBV7-2 and TRBJ1-4; D uncertain. This CDR3 has 13 amino acids. Trimming left V 2 bases short and J 8 bases short, with 9 bases between. CDR1 is SGHTA, CDR2 FQGNSA, per germline. DNA for the CDR3: TGTGCCAGCAGCTTACAGCGTACCGAAAAACTGTTTTTT. Its translation is CASSLQRTEKLFF.

This chain joins TRBV6-2 or TRBV6-3 and TRBJ2-2, with D tentatively TRBD2 (6 bases). CDR1 is MNHEY, CDR2 SVGEGT, per germline. This CDR3 is built from 16 residues. Trimming removed 2 bases from V and 0 bases from J, with 10 bases in between. CDR3 protein: CASSYGAGPNTGELFF. The CDR3, as DNA: TGTGCCAGCAGTTACGGGGCGGGGCCGAACACCGGGGAGCTGTTTTTT.

V usage is TRBV29-1 and J usage is TRBJ1-1; D is uncertain. The ends were cut back, 7 bases at V and 3 bases at J, with 6 bases in the middle. The germline V gene has CDR1 SQVTM and CDR2 ANQGSEA. CDR3 length: 10 amino acids. CDR3 residues: CSAVHTEAFF. CDR3 DNA: TGCAGCGCCGTGCACACTGAAGCTTTCTTT.

The chain joins TRBV5-1 to TRBJ2-7; D is uncertain. CDR3 length: 16 amino acids. V shed 4 bases and J shed 2 bases, with 19 bases lying between them. Germline-derived CDR1 and CDR2 are SGHRS and YFSETQ. The CDR3 region is CASSPGVGHAAYEQYF. CDR3 DNA sequence: TGCGCCAGCAGCCCTGGTGTGGGCCATGCTGCCTACGAGCAGTACTTC.

The gene calls are TRBV25-1 and TRBJ2-7, with 7 positions matching TRBD1. Germline V gene data show CDR1 as MGHDK and CDR2 as SYGVNS. This CDR3 contains 14 residues. The J segment lost 2 bases and the V segment lost 4 bases, leaving 5 bases of the junction unmatched. DNA for the CDR3: TGTGCCAGCAGTGGAAGGACAGGCCCCTACGAGCAGTACTTC. This encodes CASSGRTGPYEQYF.